Reported below is one T cell receptor beta chain. Its antigen target is currently unknown. Base quality data are lacking; no much larger clone is found one base away. For sex, age, current smoking status and body mass index, every depressed patient had a pairwise-matched non-depressed control. European descent was reported for all participants. Controls had no current or lifetime mood disorder and scored 5 or less on the Quick Inventory of Depressive Symptoms-Self Report. Major medical conditions, Axis I/II comorbidities, regular medication or illicit drug use, and drinking over 100 g alcohol weekly were applied as exclusion criteria for all participants. From each participant, about 33 ml of peripheral blood was collected into EDTA tubes. CD4+ T cells were purified from thawed PBMCs by magnetic negative selection with the BD IMag Human CD4 T Lymphocyte Enrichment Set. The CD4+ enrichment method typically yielded 85% to 95% purity as confirmed by flow cytometry. A subgroup of roughly five case-control pairs, chosen blind to chemokine receptor expression and flow-cytometric repertoire skewing results, underwent TCRbeta sequencing. Every blood sample was taken in the morning at 8:00 a.m., and Ficoll-Hypaque gradient centrifugation was used to isolate PBMCs. PBMCs were cryopreserved by gradual cooling to -80°C and stored in liquid nitrogen until assayed.

The data originate from a study of untreated major depressive disorder (dated by TCRdb to 2016 to 2019). Broadly, across the study: A cross-sectional case-control design was used to compare T cell phenotype and TCR repertoire between antidepressant-free major depressive disorder patients and individually matched non-depressed controls. The TCRbeta sequencing followed up on differences in Vbeta 5.1, Vbeta 11 and Vbeta 22 usage that flow cytometry had shown in the whole cohort.

What the research found in general, with its limitations: The top five TRBV05-01 clones in every sequenced subject were all private clones. For the sequencing comparisons, one-tailed planned tests were applied to only three preselected Vbeta families. A comparatively small study sample was produced by the strict matching and exclusion criteria, and the generalizability of findings was thereby limited. TRBV25-01 and TRBV02-01 usage followed the flow-cytometry pattern but did not reach statistical significance in the sequencing data. In CD4+ T cells, sequencing confirmed that depressed patients used TRBV05-01 (Vbeta 5.1) more than controls did, with a one-tailed test giving p = 0.040.

The Qiagen DNeasy Blood and Tissue Kit was used to extract total genomic DNA from the purified CD4+ T cells. Amplification and sequencing of the TCRbeta CDR3 region, as defined according to IMGT, were carried out with immunoSEQ immunosequencing protocols. As for how the authors treated the data: Raw sequence data were preprocessed by the immunoSEQ service for PCR and sequencing error correction. The sequence data were imported into the immunoSEQ Analyzer and were further analyzed using VDJtools v1.0.7. The paired Wilcoxon signed-rank test was used to test for differences between patients and controls. TCRdb provides this immuneACCESS table in a form limited to in-frame rearrangements. Some clones are lacking; in checked studies, under half of them reflect an unresolved V gene, and why the rest are absent is not known. The DNA gave D and trimming, while V, J and clone size come from that table. In this sample the table shows tens of thousands of clones, 85% to 95% of which occur a single time. The ten largest clones add up to 0.25% to 0.35% of the sample.

The junction carries 15 bases between V and J, which are trimmed by 5 bases and 6 bases respectively. CDR1 MNHEY and CDR2 SMNVEV were looked up in the germline V gene (reference sequence). Taken from cysteine to phenylalanine, the CDR3 has 14 residues. Of the read, only the CDR3 DNA is kept; its 42 bases are in frame from base 1. The sample consisted of CD4+ T cells from PBMCs. This clonotype was obtained from a man younger than 40 in good health. Recombination connected TRBV27 to TRBJ2-3; too little of a D gene remains to name it. The DNA sequence is given as TGTGCCAGCAGTCGAATATTTGGTGCTGATACGCAGTATTTT. Its coded protein is CASSRIFGADTQYF.